The T cell receptor beta chain under discussion was sequenced for a study of CD8 T cells in Susac syndrome. General study results and limits: The authors acknowledged that their TCR sequencing and HLA analysis involved a relatively small number of individuals.

To note about this clonotype: What it binds is not known.

Sequencing targeted TCR beta in T cells from blood (CD8+ and CD4+). TEMRA cells were enriched by FACS, and CD4+ and CD8+ T cells were negatively isolated. Looked up from germline, CDR1 is MNHEY and CDR2 is SVGEGT. V gave up 7 bases and J gave up 0 bases, with 11 bases separating them. This CDR3 is 14 amino acids long. RNA was extracted with the RNeasy kit, and a quantity of about 0.45 to 1 ug was reverse transcribed using random hexamers. Across 54 Vbeta and 13 Jbeta, immunoSEQ multiplex PCR amplified TCR beta CDR3. Via MiXCR, TCRdb re-called the immunoSEQ multiplex PCR reads, giving one row per CDR3 protein. The profile shows around 280,000 distinct CDR3 sequences, 92% of them singletons.

Sequences were obtained from CD4+ T cells from PBMCs. This clonotype was sampled from a human donor with multiple sclerosis. This rearrangement joins TRBV6-2 or TRBV6-3 to TRBJ2-3; tentative D call: TRBD2 (6 bases). The CDR3 DNA reads TGTGCCAGCAAGGCTAGCGCTAGCACAGATACGCAGTATTTT. This gives the protein CASKASASTDTQYF.